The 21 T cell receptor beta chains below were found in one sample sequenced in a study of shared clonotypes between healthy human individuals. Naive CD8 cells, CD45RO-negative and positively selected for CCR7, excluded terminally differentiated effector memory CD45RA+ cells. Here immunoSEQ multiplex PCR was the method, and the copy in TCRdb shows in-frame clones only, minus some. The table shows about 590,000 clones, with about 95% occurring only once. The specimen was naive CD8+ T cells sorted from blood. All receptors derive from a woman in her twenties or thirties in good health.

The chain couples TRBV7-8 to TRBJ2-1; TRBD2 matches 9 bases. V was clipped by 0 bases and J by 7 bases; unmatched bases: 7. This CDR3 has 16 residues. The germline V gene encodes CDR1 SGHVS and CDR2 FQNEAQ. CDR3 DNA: TGTGCCAGCAGCTTAGCGTTAGCGGGAGCAAGAAATGAGCAGTTCTTC. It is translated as CASSLALAGARNEQFF.

The CDR3 sequence: CASSPYSGRVIYNEQFF. The CDR3 coding sequence is TGTGCCAGCAGCCCGTATAGCGGGAGGGTTATCTACAATGAGCAGTTCTTC. The chain recombines TRBV7-8 with TRBJ2-1, with 11 nucleotides matching TRBD2. The germline V gene has CDR1 SGHVS and CDR2 FQNEAQ. CDR3 length equals 17 residues. Unmatched junction bases numbered 9, after V lost 5 bases and J lost 3 bases.

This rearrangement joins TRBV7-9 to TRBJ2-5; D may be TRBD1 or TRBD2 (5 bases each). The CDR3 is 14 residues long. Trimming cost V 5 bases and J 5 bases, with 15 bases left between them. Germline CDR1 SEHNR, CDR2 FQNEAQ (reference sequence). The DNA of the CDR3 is TGTGCCAGCAGCCCGCTACGGGGACGGGAGACCCAGTACTTC. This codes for CASSPLRGRETQYF.

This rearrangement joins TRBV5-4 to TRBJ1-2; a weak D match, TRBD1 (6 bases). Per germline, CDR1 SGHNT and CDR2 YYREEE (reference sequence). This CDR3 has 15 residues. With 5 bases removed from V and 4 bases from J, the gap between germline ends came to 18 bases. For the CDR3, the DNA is TGTGCCAGCAGGGCCCGTGTGGGGACAAGCTATGGCTACACCTTC. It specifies CASRARVGTSYGYTF.

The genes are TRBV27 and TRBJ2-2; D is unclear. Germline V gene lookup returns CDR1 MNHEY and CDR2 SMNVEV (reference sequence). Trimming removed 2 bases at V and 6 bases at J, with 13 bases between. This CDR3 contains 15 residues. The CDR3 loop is CASSLVGPPSGELFF. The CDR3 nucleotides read TGTGCCAGCAGTTTAGTCGGACCCCCGTCCGGGGAGCTGTTTTTT.

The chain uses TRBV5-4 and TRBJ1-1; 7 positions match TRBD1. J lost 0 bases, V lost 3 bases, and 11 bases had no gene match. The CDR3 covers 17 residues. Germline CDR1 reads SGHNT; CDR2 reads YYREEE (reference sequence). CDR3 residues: CASSSDRLSSMNTEAFF. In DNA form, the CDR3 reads TGTGCCAGCAGCTCGGACAGGCTCTCTTCTATGAACACTGAAGCTTTCTTT.

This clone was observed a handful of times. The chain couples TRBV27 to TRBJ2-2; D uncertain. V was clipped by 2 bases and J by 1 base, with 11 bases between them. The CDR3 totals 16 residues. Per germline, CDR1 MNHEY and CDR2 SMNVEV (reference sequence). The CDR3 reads CASSLGVGRNTGELFF. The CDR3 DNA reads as TGTGCCAGCAGTTTAGGAGTGGGCCGGAACACCGGGGAGCTGTTTTTT.

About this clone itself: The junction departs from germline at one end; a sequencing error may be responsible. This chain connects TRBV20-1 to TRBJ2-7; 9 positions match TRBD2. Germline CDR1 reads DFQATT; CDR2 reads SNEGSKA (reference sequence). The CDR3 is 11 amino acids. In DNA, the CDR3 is TGCAGTGCTAGAAGTAGCGGGAGACCAAACTTC. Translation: CSARSSGRPNF.

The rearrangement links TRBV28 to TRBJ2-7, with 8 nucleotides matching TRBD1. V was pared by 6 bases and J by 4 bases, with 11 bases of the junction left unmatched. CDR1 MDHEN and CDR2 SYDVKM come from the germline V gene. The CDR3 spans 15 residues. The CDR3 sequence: CASRTDRGREYEQYF. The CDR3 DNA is TGTGCCAGCAGAACCGACAGGGGAAGGGAGTACGAGCAGTACTTC.

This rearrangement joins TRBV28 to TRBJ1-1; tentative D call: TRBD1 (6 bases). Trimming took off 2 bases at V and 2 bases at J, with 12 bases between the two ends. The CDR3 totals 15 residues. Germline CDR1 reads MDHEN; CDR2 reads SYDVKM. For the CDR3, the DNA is TGTGCCAGCAGTTTAAGGGGACATATTAACACTGAAGCTTTCTTT. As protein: CASSLRGHINTEAFF.

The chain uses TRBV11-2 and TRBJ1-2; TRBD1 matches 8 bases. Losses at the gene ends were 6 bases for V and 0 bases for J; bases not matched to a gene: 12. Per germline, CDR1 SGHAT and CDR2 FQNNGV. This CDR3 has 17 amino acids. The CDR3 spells CASRPLSRDRSNYGYTF. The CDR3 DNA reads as TGTGCCAGCAGACCACTTTCTCGGGACAGGTCTAACTATGGCTACACCTTC. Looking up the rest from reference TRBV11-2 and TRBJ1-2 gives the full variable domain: EAGVAQSPRYKIIEKRQSVAFWCNPISGHATLYWYQQILGQGPKLLIQFQNNGVVDDSQLPKDRFSAERLKGVDSTLKIQPAKLEDSAVYLCASRPLSRDRSNYGYTFGSGTRLTVV.

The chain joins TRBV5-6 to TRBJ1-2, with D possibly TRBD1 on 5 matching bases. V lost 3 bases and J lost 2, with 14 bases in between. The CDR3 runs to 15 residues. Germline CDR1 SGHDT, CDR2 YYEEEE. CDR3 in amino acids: CASSSSGEANYGYTF. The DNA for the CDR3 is TGTGCCAGCAGCTCGTCGGGGGAAGCAAACTATGGCTACACCTTC.

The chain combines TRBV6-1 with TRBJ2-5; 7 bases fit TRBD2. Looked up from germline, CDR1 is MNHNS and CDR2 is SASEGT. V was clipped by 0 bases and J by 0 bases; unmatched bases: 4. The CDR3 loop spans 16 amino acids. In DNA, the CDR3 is TGTGCCAGCAGTGAAGCCAGCGGGATGTACCAAGAGACCCAGTACTTC. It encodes CASSEASGMYQETQYF.

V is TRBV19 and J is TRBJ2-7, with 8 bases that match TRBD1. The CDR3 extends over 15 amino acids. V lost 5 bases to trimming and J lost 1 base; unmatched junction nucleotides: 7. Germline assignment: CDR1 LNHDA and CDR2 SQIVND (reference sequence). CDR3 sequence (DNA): TGTGCCAGTAGTGGTCGGACAGGGAAGTCCTACGAGCAGTACTTC. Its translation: CASSGRTGKSYEQYF. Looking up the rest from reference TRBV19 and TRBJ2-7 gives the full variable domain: DGGITQSPKYLFRKEGQNVTLSCEQNLNHDAMYWYRQDPGQGLRLIYYSQIVNDFQKGDIAEGYSVSREKKESFPLTVTSAQKNPTAFYLCASSGRTGKSYEQYFGPGTRLTVT.

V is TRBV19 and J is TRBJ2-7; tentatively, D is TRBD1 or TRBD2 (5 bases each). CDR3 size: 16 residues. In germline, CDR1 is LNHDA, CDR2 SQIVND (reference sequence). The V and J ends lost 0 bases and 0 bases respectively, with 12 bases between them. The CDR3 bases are TGTGCCAGTAGTATAGAAGGGACGGGGAGCTCCTACGAGCAGTACTTC. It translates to CASSIEGTGSSYEQYF.

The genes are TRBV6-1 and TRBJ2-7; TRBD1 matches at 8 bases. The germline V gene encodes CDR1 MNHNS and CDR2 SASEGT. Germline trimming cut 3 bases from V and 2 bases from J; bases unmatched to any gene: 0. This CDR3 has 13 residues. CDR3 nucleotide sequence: TGTGCCAGCAGTGAGGACAGGGCCTACGAGCAGTACTTC. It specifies CASSEDRAYEQYF.

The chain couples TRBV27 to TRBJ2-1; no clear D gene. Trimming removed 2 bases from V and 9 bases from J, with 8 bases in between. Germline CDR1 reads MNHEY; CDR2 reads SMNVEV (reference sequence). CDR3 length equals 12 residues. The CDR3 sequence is CASSLPVGEQFF. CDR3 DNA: TGTGCCAGCAGTTTACCGGTCGGTGAGCAGTTCTTC.

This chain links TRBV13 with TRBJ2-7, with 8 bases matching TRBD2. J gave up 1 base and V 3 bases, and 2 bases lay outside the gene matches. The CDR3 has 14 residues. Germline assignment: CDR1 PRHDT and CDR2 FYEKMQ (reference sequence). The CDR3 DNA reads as TGTGCCAGCAGCTTTGGCGGGAGGTCCTACGAGCAGTACTTC. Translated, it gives CASSFGGRSYEQYF.

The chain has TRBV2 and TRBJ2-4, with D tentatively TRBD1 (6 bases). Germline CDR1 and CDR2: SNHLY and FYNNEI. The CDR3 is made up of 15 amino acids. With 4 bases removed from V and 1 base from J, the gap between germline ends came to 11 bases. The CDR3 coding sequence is TGTGCCAGCAGTGGGGGGCCGGGGGCCAAAAACATTCAGTACTTC. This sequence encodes CASSGGPGAKNIQYF.

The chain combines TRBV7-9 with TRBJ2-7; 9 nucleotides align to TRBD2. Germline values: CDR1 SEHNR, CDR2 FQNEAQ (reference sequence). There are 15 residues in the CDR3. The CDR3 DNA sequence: TGTGCCAGCGGGTCTCGAGAAGCGGGAGGAGCCCTTCTCGAGGTC. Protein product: CASGSREAGGALLEV.

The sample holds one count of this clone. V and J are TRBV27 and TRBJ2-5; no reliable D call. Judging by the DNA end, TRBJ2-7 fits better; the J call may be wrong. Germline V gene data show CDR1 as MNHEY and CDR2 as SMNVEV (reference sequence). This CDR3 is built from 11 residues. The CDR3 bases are TGTGCCAGCAGTTTGGGCAGCGAGCAGTACTTC. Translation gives CASSLGSEQYF.